This entry lists 2 T cell receptor beta chains sequenced from one sample in a study of blood T cells in healthy people across ages. Combining a sample-barcoded 5' primer with a J-beta primer mix, a second PCR ran for roughly 7 to 12 cycles. TCRdb passed the 5' RACE reads through MiXCR, listing each CDR3 protein once. This table holds about a million distinct CDR3 sequences, just over 50% found once. Sequenced input: blood. These receptors all stem from a woman in her sixties in good health.

CDR3 DNA: TGTGCCAGCAGTGAACGCAGTATCAAAGCGGGAGGGGGATATGAGCAGTTCTTC. It yields the protein CASSERSIKAGGGYEQFF. The chain recombines TRBV2 with TRBJ2-1; 10 nucleotides line up with TRBD2. The trim removed 2 bases at V and 8 bases at J, leaving 15 bases unmatched. Germline CDR1 SNHLY, CDR2 FYNNEI. The CDR3 is 18 amino acids.

This chain links TRBV5-1 with TRBJ1-6, with a weak D call TRBD1 (6 bases). The CDR3 covers 14 residues. V was clipped by 0 bases and J by 7 bases, with 8 bases between them. CDR1 is SGHRS and CDR2 is YFSETQ in the germline V gene. Here the CDR3 DNA reads TGCGCCAGCAGCTTGGGACAGGCGAATTCACCCCTCCACTTT. It is translated as CASSLGQANSPLHF.